The rows below give T cell receptor beta chains drawn from one sample of a study of T cell responses to AZD1222 COVID-19 vaccine. Sequencing was performed with immunoSEQ multiplex PCR; in TCRdb, only in-frame clones are kept and a portion is missing. Seen here are over 95,000 clones, approximately 88% observed once, and the top ten hold less than 6.5%. The sample in question was peripheral blood, obtained 28 days after the second AZD1222 dose. The receptors derive from an adult who received the AZD1222 COVID-19 vaccine. Each CDR3 is given with its conserved first and last residue. D genes are given only for firm matches. The size field is filled for only some rows; it gives once, few, many or a size class.

>TRBJ1-6|TRBD1|TRBV10-2|.
TGCGCCAGCAGTGAGCAGGGGGGTAATTCACCCCTCCACTTT
CASSEQGGNSPLHF
>TRBJ1-2|TRBD1|TRBV6-5|.
TGTGCCAGCAGTTACAGGGGACAGGGGAACTATGGCTACACCTTC
CASSYRGQGNYGYTF
>TRBJ1-2|.|TRBV11-2|.
TGTGCCAGCAGCTTAGATGTGAACTATGGCTACACCTTC
CASSLDVNYGYTF
>TRBJ1-1|.|TRBV28|once
TGTGCCAGCAGTTCTTGGGGGGCGGGCACTGAAGCTTTCTTT
CASSSWGAGTEAFF
>TRBJ1-5|TRBD1|TRBV5-8|.
TGTGCCAGCAGACGGACAGGGGGCAATCAGCCCCAGCATTTT
CASRRTGGNQPQHF
>TRBJ1-2|TRBD1|TRBV27|once
TGTGCCAGCAGTCTCACGACAGGGGCGACCTATGGCTACACCTTC
CASSLTTGATYGYTF
>TRBJ2-5|TRBD1|TRBV25-1|.
TGTGCCAGCAAGAGGGACAGTCTTGGAGAGACCCAGTACTTC
CASKRDSLGETQYF
>TRBJ2-1|.|TRBV19|.
TGTGCCAGTAGCCGCCGGTGGTACTCCTACAATGAGCAGTTCTTC
CASSRRWYSYNEQFF
>TRBJ2-2|.|TRBV3-1/TRBV3-2|.
TGTGCCAGCAGCCAATCACTGGTAGGGGAGCTGTTTTTT
CASSQSLVGELFF
>TRBJ1-1|.|TRBV23-1|.
TGCGCCAGCAGTCAATCCCCGGGGAAGGGGTTCCGGGTGATGAACACTGAAGCTTTCTTT
CASSQSPGKGFRVMNTEAFF
>TRBJ2-1|.|TRBV9|.
TGTGCCAGCAGCGTAGTCGGGAAGGGTTGGCCCAATGAGCAGTTCTTC
CASSVVGKGWPNEQFF
>TRBJ1-1|.|TRBV14|.
TGTGCCAGCAGCCAGGACTTATCCGGTACTGAAGCTTTCTTT
CASSQDLSGTEAFF
>TRBJ1-2|.|TRBV4-3|.
TGCGCCAGCAGCCAAGAGGGGTATGGCTACACCTTC
CASSQEGYGYTF
>TRBJ2-3|.|TRBV29-1|.
TGCAGCGTTGAATCCGGGTGGACAGATACGCAGTATTTT
CSVESGWTDTQYF
>TRBJ1-5|.|TRBV7-3|once
TGTGCCAGCAGCTCGGAGGTGGGAGAGGTGAGGGATCAGCCCCAGCATTTT
CASSSEVGEVRDQPQHF
>TRBJ2-3|TRBD2|TRBV5-1|.
TGCGCCAGCAGCCCTTATCGGGCGGGGGGCCAGGGACGAGATACGCAGTATTTT
CASSPYRAGGQGRDTQYF
>TRBJ1-1|.|TRBV10-3|.
TGTGCCATCAGTAGAAGACCGAACACTGAAGCTTTCTTT
CAISRRPNTEAFF
>TRBJ2-5|.|TRBV2|.
TGTGCCAGCAGACCGGGACACTCAGGGGAGACCCAGTACTTC
CASRPGHSGETQYF
>TRBJ2-3|.|TRBV6-5|once
TGTGCCAGCAGCGAGGGGGGGACCACAGATACGCAGTATTTT
CASSEGGTTDTQYF
>TRBJ1-1|.|TRBV28|.
TGTGCCAGCCCTCCAGGGATAAACACTGAAGCTTTCTTT
CASPPGINTEAFF
>TRBJ2-3|.|TRBV7-2|.
TGTGCCAGCAGCTTCGGAGCAGATACGCAGTATTTT
CASSFGADTQYF
>TRBJ2-5|.|TRBV20-1|.
TGCAGTGCTAGTGTCCAGGAGACCCAGTACTTC
CSASVQETQYF
>TRBJ1-5|TRBD1|TRBV28|.
TGTGCCAGCAGCCCTAATACCCTGACAGGGATGAATCAGCCCCAGCATTTT
CASSPNTLTGMNQPQHF
>TRBJ1-1|.|TRBV20-1|.
TGCAGTGCTAGTTTTAGGGTCACTGAAGCTTTCTTT
CSASFRVTEAFF
>TRBJ2-7|.|TRBV19|.
TGTGCCAGTAGTGAACAGGGAGCTGGAAAGGACGAGCAGTACTTC
CASSEQGAGKDEQYF
>TRBJ2-7|TRBD1|TRBV28|.
TGTGCCAGCAGTTTGGACAGGGGAGCCTACGAGCAGTACTTC
CASSLDRGAYEQYF
>TRBJ1-2|TRBD1|TRBV5-6|.
TGTGCCAGCAGCTTAAAGGGGGCCAATGGCTACACCTTC
CASSLKGANGYTF
>TRBJ1-1|TRBD1|TRBV7-2|.
TGTGCCAGCAGACGGGGACAGATGAACACTGAAGCTTTCTTT
CASRRGQMNTEAFF